This TCR beta chain emerged from a study of blood T cells in healthy people across ages. Broader study findings: There were more naive CD4+ cells and higher diversity in long-lived donors than in aged donors.

Donor samples were obtained from healthy Caucasian individuals from Russia, aged about 6 to 95. Researchers collected approximately 9.9 milliliters of peripheral blood from every single donor. Germline values: CDR1 SGHRS, CDR2 YFSETQ. Trimming took 4 bases from V and 2 from J, leaving 11 bases between them. This CDR3 has 14 residues. A word on this clonotype: The antigen is unknown. Just one base apart from a much larger clone, this may be a read error.

Alongside a J-beta primer mix, a sample-barcoded 5' primer served in a second PCR lasting roughly 7 to 11 cycles. From the 5' RACE reads, TCRdb called clonotypes with MiXCR, one entry per CDR3 protein. In the table there are 650,000 or so distinct CDR3 sequences, approximately 52% of which are singletons. The sample taken for sequencing was blood. The chain employs TRBV5-1 and TRBJ2-3, with unresolved D. The TCR comes from an elderly woman in good health. Here the CDR3 reads CASSRDVLTDTQYF. The CDR3 nucleotides are TGCGCCAGCAGCCGAGACGTCCTCACAGATACGCAGTATTTT.